These T cell receptor beta chains were read from a single sample in a study of shared clonotypes between healthy human individuals. Libraries were prepared by immunoSEQ multiplex PCR; TCRdb keeps only in-frame clonotypes and omits some of them. The table has over 700,000 clones, around 70% seen once; the top ten hold over 1.5%. Material for sequencing was memory CD4+ T cells sorted from blood. Receptor source: a woman aged 25-40 years in good health. CDR3s include the opening cysteine and the closing phenylalanine or tryptophan. A D gene is named only where the DNA matches it firmly. Size tells how often a clone was seen (once, few, many) or the class of an expanded clone, and some rows leave it out.

v_call: TRBV9; d_call: .; clone_size: .; j_call: TRBJ2-7; cdr3_aa: CASSVSGEWSYEQYF; cdr3_nt: TGTGCCAGCAGCGTAAGTGGTGAATGGTCCTACGAGCAGTACTTC
v_call: TRBV18; d_call: .; clone_size: .; j_call: TRBJ2-3; cdr3_aa: CASSHGTTQFTDTQYF; cdr3_nt: TGTGCCAGCTCACACGGGACGACACAGTTCACAGATACGCAGTATTTT
v_call: TRBV5-4; d_call: TRBD2; clone_size: .; j_call: TRBJ2-7; cdr3_aa: CASSPVATSGTFYEQYF; cdr3_nt: TGTGCCAGCAGCCCGGTGGCCACTAGCGGGACTTTTTACGAGCAGTACTTC
v_call: TRBV11-2; d_call: TRBD2; clone_size: .; j_call: TRBJ2-2; cdr3_aa: CASSALAGVGHTGELFF; cdr3_nt: TGTGCCAGCAGCGCTCTAGCGGGAGTGGGGCACACCGGGGAGCTGTTTTTT
v_call: TRBV9; d_call: .; clone_size: few; j_call: TRBJ2-5; cdr3_aa: CASSPTFVGSGRETQYF; cdr3_nt: TGTGCCAGCAGCCCTACCTTTGTAGGGAGTGGGAGAGAGACCCAGTACTTC
v_call: TRBV6-5; d_call: .; clone_size: .; j_call: TRBJ1-5; cdr3_aa: CASSLQGGLNQPQHF; cdr3_nt: TGTGCCAGCAGTTTACAGGGTGGTTTAAATCAGCCCCAGCATTTT
v_call: TRBV5-1; d_call: TRBD2; clone_size: .; j_call: TRBJ2-2; cdr3_aa: CASSLTSGGLSNTGELFF; cdr3_nt: TGCGCCAGCAGCTTAACTAGCGGGGGACTCTCTAACACCGGGGAGCTGTTTTTT
v_call: TRBV28; d_call: .; clone_size: .; j_call: TRBJ2-7; cdr3_aa: CASSRHRIPYEQYF; cdr3_nt: TGTGCCAGCAGTAGACACAGGATCCCCTACGAGCAGTACTTC
v_call: TRBV5-1; d_call: .; clone_size: .; j_call: TRBJ2-7; cdr3_aa: CASSWGTGTGEQYF; cdr3_nt: TGCGCCAGCAGCTGGGGAACAGGAACTGGCGAGCAGTACTTC
v_call: TRBV10-3; d_call: TRBD1; clone_size: .; j_call: TRBJ1-1; cdr3_aa: CAISESGRGRSEAFF; cdr3_nt: TGTGCCATCAGTGAGTCGGGCAGGGGGCGCTCTGAAGCTTTCTTT